The clone carrying this T cell receptor beta chain was found many times. Its target is not known. The source of the PBMCs was around 9 ml of fresh peripheral blood. Trimming removed 5 bases at V and 7 bases at J, with 9 bases between. This CDR3 contains 13 residues. In germline, CDR1 is SEHNR, CDR2 FQNEAQ (reference sequence). This sample was included in a study of Graves' ophthalmopathy and Graves' hyperthyroidism. TCR beta CDR3 amplification used RNA transcripts. HTBI primers were employed in first-round RT-PCR, then a second-round multiplex PCR followed. TCRdb re-called the multiplex PCR reads through MiXCR, storing one row per CDR3 protein. The data contain under 350,000 distinct CDR3 sequences, roughly 16% of them singletons. Study results and caveats: Among thyroid clonotypes expanded above 0.001 frequency, most also appeared in blood.

This chain uses TRBV7-9 with TRBJ1-6; a weak D match, TRBD1 (6 bases). This sequence was found in an adult man with Graves' ophthalmopathy. Sequencing was done on a sample of peripheral blood. CDR3 DNA sequence: TGTGCCAGCAGCGACACAGGGAATTCACCCCTCCACTTT. Translating it yields CASSDTGNSPLHF.